The entry below describes one T cell receptor beta chain. Cohort placement rested on clinical history that participants reported themselves. Repertoires were generated with immunoSEQ multiplex PCR, while TCRdb's copy carries only in-frame clones and drops some. This sample has 250,000 to 300,000 clones, with 88% found just once. V lost 0 bases to trimming and J lost 2 bases; unmatched junction nucleotides: 6. The CDR3 covers 16 residues. The V gene's germline CDR1 is SGDLS and CDR2 YYNGEE. The data were taken from a study of blood T cell repertoires in COVID-19. Study as a whole: Cohort 3 recovery required two negative PCRs, clearance, or symptom resolution.

Material for sequencing was PBMCs or T cells enriched from blood (not recorded which). The receptor was isolated from a woman in her fifties or sixties in a cohort exposed to, infected with or recovered from COVID-19 (not recorded which). The chain uses TRBV9 and TRBJ2-3; 7 positions agree with TRBD1. DNA of the CDR3: TGTGCCAGCAGCGTAGGACCGGGACAGAACACAGATACGCAGTATTTT. Encoded protein: CASSVGPGQNTDTQYF.